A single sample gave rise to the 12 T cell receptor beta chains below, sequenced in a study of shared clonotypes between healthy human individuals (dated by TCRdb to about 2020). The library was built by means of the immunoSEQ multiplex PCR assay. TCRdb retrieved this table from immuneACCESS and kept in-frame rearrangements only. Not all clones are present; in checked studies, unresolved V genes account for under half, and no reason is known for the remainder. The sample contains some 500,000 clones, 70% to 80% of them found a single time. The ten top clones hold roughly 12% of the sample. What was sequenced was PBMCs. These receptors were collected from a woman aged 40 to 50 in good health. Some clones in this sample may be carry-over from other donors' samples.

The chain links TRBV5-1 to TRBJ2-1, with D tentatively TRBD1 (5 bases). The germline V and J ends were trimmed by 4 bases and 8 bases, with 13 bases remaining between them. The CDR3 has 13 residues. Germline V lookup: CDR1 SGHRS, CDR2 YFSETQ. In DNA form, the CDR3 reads TGCGCCAGCAGCCAAGGACATGCGGATGAGCAGTTCTTC. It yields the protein CASSQGHADEQFF.

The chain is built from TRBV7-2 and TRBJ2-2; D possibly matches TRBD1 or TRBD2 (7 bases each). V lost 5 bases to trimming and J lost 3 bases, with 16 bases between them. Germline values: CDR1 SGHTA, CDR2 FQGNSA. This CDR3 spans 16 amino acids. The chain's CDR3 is CASSHGGQGDTGELFF. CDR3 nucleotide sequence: TGTGCCAGCAGCCACGGGGGGCAGGGGGACACCGGGGAGCTGTTTTTT. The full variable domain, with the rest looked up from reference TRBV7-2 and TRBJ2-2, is GAGVSQSPSNKVTEKGKDVELRCDPISGHTALYWYRQSLGQGLEFLIYFQGNSAPDKSGLPSDRFSAERTGGSVSTLTIQRTQQEDSAVYLCASSHGGQGDTGELFFGEGSRLTVL.

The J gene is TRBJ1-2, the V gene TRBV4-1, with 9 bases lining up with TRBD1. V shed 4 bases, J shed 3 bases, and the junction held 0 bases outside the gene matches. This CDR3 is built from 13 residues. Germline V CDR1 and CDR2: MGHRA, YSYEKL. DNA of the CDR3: TGCGCCAGCAGCCGGGACAGGGACTATGGCTACACCTTC. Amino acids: CASSRDRDYGYTF.

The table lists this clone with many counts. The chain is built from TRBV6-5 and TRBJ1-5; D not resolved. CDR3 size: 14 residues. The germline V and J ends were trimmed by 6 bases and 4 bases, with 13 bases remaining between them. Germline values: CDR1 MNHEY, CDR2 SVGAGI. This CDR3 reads CASRRTAYNQPQHF. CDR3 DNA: TGTGCCAGCAGGAGGACCGCGTATAATCAGCCCCAGCATTTT.

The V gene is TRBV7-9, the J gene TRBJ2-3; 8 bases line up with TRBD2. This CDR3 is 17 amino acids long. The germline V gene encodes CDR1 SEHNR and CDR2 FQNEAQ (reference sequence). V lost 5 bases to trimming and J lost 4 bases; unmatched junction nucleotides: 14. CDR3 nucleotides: TGTGCCAGCAGCGCCAAATGGGAGCGGGAGTCACCAGATACGCAGTATTTT. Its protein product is CASSAKWERESPDTQYF.

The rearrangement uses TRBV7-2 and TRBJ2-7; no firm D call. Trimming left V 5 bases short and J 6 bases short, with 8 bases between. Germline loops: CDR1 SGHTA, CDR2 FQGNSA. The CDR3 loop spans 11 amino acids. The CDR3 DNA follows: TGTGCCAGCAGCGCAGACTCCGAGCAGTACTTC. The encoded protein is CASSADSEQYF. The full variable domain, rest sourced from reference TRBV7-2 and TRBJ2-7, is GAGVSQSPSNKVTEKGKDVELRCDPISGHTALYWYRQSLGQGLEFLIYFQGNSAPDKSGLPSDRFSAERTGGSVSTLTIQRTQQEDSAVYLCASSADSEQYFGPGTRLTVT.

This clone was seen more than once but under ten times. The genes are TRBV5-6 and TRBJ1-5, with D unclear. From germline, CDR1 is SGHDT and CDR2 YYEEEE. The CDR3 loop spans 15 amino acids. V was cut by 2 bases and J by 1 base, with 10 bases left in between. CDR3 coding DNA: TGTGCCAGCAGCTTTGCCGCGGGGAGCAATCAGCCCCAGCATTTT. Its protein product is CASSFAAGSNQPQHF.

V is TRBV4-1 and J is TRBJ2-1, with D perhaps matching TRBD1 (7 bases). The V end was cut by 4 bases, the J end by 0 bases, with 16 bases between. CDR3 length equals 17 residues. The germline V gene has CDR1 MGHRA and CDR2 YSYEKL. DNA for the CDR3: TGCGCCAGCAGCCGCTACGGGGGACAGAGCTCCTACAATGAGCAGTTCTTC. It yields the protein CASSRYGGQSSYNEQFF.

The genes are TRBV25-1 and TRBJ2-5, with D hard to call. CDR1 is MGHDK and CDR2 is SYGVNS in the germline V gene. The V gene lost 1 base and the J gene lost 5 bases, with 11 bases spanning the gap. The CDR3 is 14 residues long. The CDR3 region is CASSEWAMGETQYF. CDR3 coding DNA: TGTGCCAGCAGTGAATGGGCTATGGGGGAGACCCAGTACTTC.

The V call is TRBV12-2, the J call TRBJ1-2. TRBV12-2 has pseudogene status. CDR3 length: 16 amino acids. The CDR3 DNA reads TGTGCAAGTCGCAACTTTGACTCACGAAAGACCTATGGCTACACCTTC. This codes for CASRNFDSRKTYGYTF.

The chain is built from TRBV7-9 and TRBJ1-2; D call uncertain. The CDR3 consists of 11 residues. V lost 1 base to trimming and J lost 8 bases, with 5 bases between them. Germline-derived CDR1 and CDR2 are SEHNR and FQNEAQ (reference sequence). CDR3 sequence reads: CASSLVSGYTF. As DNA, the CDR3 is TGTGCCAGCAGCTTAGTGTCCGGCTACACCTTC.

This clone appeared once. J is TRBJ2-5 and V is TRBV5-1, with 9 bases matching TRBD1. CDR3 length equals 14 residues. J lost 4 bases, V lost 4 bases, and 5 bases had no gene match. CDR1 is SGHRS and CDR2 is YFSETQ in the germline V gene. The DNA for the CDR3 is TGCGCCAGCAGCGTACAGGGGGCTCGAGAGACCCAGTACTTC. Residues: CASSVQGARETQYF. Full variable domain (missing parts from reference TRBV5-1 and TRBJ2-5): KAGVTQTPRYLIKTRGQQVTLSCSPISGHRSVSWYQQTPGQGLQFLFEYFSETQRNKGNFPGRFSGRQFSNSRSEMNVSTLELGDSALYLCASSVQGARETQYFGPGTRLLVL.